These T cell receptor beta chains were read from a single sample in a study of blood T cells in healthy people across ages. TCRdb fed the 5' RACE reads into MiXCR, producing one record per CDR3 protein. The sample includes 1,800,000 or so distinct CDR3 sequences, about two fifths of them seen just once. Specimen: blood. The origin of the receptors is a human donor in good health. CDR3s include the opening cysteine and the closing phenylalanine or tryptophan. Fields, in order: CDR3 protein, J gene, V gene, clone size. A row's size may be missing; if present it is once, few, many or a size class.

CASSQDRGSRYTEAFF TRBJ1-1 TRBV4-2 NA
CTISESRETQYF NA TRBV10-3 NA
CASSYPDHSYEQYF TRBJ2-7 TRBV6-6 many
CASSDPGSGRVFGYEQYF TRBJ2-7 TRBV2 few
CASSEWAGPEYNEQFF TRBJ2-1 TRBV2 NA
CASESGAIGSYEQYF TRBJ2-7 TRBV7-9 few
CASSLGGPYGYTF TRBJ1-2 TRBV12-3/TRBV12-4 many
CATSLRTINEQFF TRBJ2-1 TRBV15 few
CASSPSRDRFYNEQFF TRBJ2-1 TRBV7-2 few
CSAREGYQFGYIF TRBJ1-2 TRBV20-1 once
CASNHGGAEYNSPLHF TRBJ1-6 TRBV6-6 NA
CASSLVDLQGTEAFF TRBJ1-1 TRBV7-2 NA
CASSSFDSSEAQYF TRBJ2-5 TRBV6-1 NA
CSVVGGGNTQETQYF TRBJ2-5 TRBV29-1 NA
CSVDGGGYTQYF TRBJ2-3 TRBV29-1 NA
CAISESDRDGSYEQYF TRBJ2-7 TRBV10-3 NA
CASSPALGQRTGGYTF TRBJ1-2 TRBV28 once
CASSVDRDRAFF TRBJ1-1 TRBV5-1 NA
CASSSRDRDGIKNIQYF TRBJ2-4 TRBV6-2/TRBV6-3 NA
CASSWNRADTQYF TRBJ2-3 TRBV7-9 NA
CASSTNGTGGYEQYF TRBJ2-7 TRBV2 NA
CASGLWVGQGEQFF TRBJ2-1 TRBV12-5 NA
CASSFGGLGTDTQYF TRBJ2-3 TRBV13 few
CASSPRQDGSYEQYF TRBJ2-7 TRBV4-3 NA
CASSVTNANNEQFF TRBJ2-1 TRBV5-1 NA
CSVEGRLKETEAFF TRBJ1-1 TRBV29-1 few
CASGHFSGVLPFGTDTQYF TRBJ2-3 TRBV6-4 once